One and the same sample provided the 14 T cell receptor beta chains below, sequenced in a study of T cell changes during pregnancy in multiple sclerosis. TCRdb keeps only in-frame clones here, not all; method: immunoSEQ multiplex PCR. The sample lists tens of thousands of clones; approximately 90% were seen once. Sequencing was performed on peripheral blood, taken before pregnancy. The receptor set was obtained from a female donor with multiple sclerosis, enrolled in a pregnancy study.

The rearrangement uses TRBV5-5 and TRBJ2-7; 9 bases agree with TRBD1. This CDR3 is 14 amino acids long. V lost 2 bases and J lost 2; bases outside the gene matches: 2. CDR1 is SGHKS, CDR2 YYEKEE, per germline (reference sequence). The CDR3 nucleotides are TGTGCCAGCAGCTTACGGGACAGGGCCTACGAGCAGTACTTC. Encoded protein: CASSLRDRAYEQYF.

The chain has TRBV4-3 and TRBJ1-2; no firm D call. Germline assignment: CDR1 LGHNA and CDR2 YSLEER. V gave up 1 base and J gave up 3 bases, with 15 bases separating them. This CDR3 comprises 16 residues. The CDR3 region is CASSQGSRFLDYGYTF. DNA for the CDR3: TGCGCCAGCAGCCAAGGGTCACGATTTCTAGACTATGGCTACACCTTC.

The chain employs TRBV6-6 and TRBJ2-5; 7 nucleotides agree with TRBD1. The junction had 2 bases not matched to a gene; V was cut back by 2 bases and J by 2 bases. Per the germline V gene, CDR1 is MNHNY and CDR2 is SVGAGI (reference sequence). The CDR3 consists of 14 residues. In DNA, the CDR3 is TGTGCCAGCAGTTACACCAGGGGGCAAGAGACCCAGTACTTC. It is translated as CASSYTRGQETQYF.

V is TRBV15 and J is TRBJ2-2, with a possible D match to TRBD2 (5 bases). V lost 4 bases and J 6 bases, leaving 24 bases between the germline ends. CDR1 is LNHNV, CDR2 YYDKDF, per germline (reference sequence). The CDR3 extends over 18 amino acids. The CDR3 loop reads CATSTLAGKTFSSGELFF. The CDR3 nucleotides are TGTGCCACCAGCACCCTAGCCGGGAAAACCTTTTCATCCGGGGAGCTGTTTTTT.

This clone was seen just once. The chain couples TRBV18 to TRBJ2-5; possibly TRBD2 for D (5 bases). From germline, CDR1 is KGHSH and CDR2 LQKENI. Trimming shortened V by 8 bases and J by 3 bases, and 13 bases separated the two germline ends. CDR3 size: 13 residues. The CDR3 DNA is TGTGCCAGCGCAGGACTTGGAGAAGAGACCCAGTACTTC. As protein: CASAGLGEETQYF.

The chain combines TRBV5-8 with TRBJ1-4; D gene uncertain. Germline V gene lookup returns CDR1 SGHTS and CDR2 YDEGEE. The CDR3 runs 14 residues. Trimming cost V 5 bases and J 7 bases, with 15 bases left between them. The CDR3 is CASSLVTPTEKLFF. CDR3 in DNA: TGTGCCAGCAGTCTAGTAACCCCTACTGAAAAACTGTTTTTT.

This chain uses TRBV7-9 with TRBJ2-1, with TRBD2 matching over 10 bases. The CDR3 length is 15 residues. CDR1 and CDR2 from the germline V gene are SEHNR and FQNEAQ (reference sequence). V dropped 5 bases and J dropped 4; count of bases not matched to a gene: 5. The DNA of the CDR3 is TGTGCCAGCAGCACGCGACTAGCGGGTTACAATGAGCAGTTCTTC. Translated, it gives CASSTRLAGYNEQFF.

This chain links TRBV10-3 with TRBJ2-1; D is possibly TRBD2 (6 bases). CDR1 and CDR2 (germline): ENHRY, SYGVKD. Trimming removed 8 bases at V and 4 bases at J, with 15 bases between. There are 14 residues in the CDR3. The CDR3 DNA is TGTGCCATCCAAGGTGGCCTAGCGTACAATGAGCAGTTCTTC. This codes for CAIQGGLAYNEQFF.

The chain's CDR3 is CAWSLAGGSNEQFF. CDR3 bases: TGTGCCTGGAGTCTAGCGGGAGGGTCCAATGAGCAGTTCTTC. This rearrangement joins TRBV30 to TRBJ2-1, with TRBD2 matching 12 bases. Germline V lookup: CDR1 GTSNPN, CDR2 SVGIG (reference sequence). Trimming cost V 2 bases and J 6 bases; bases outside gene matches: 2. CDR3 length equals 14 residues.

The chain is built from TRBV6-6 and TRBJ2-1; possibly TRBD1 for D (6 bases). The CDR3 contains 14 residues. Germline CDR1 is MNHNY and CDR2 is SVGAGI (reference sequence). Trimming stripped 5 bases from V and 8 bases from J, with 16 bases between. This CDR3 reads CASSNNRDPDEQFF. As DNA, the CDR3 is TGTGCCAGCAGTAACAACAGGGATCCAGATGAGCAGTTCTTC.

In nucleotides, the CDR3 is TGTGCCAGCAGCTCGGAGACCGGCTCTGGAAACACCATATATTTT. This translates into CASSSETGSGNTIYF. The chain couples TRBV7-2 to TRBJ1-3; no firm D call. The CDR3 has 15 amino acids. Germline lookup yields CDR1 SGHTA and CDR2 FQGNSA. Trimming took off 4 bases at V and 0 bases at J, with 10 bases between the two ends.

The chain uses TRBV7-9 and TRBJ2-5; 9 positions match TRBD2. The length of the CDR3 is 13 residues. Looked up from germline, CDR1 is SEHNR and CDR2 is FQNEAQ (reference sequence). Here the CDR3 DNA reads TGTGCTTGGCGGGGGGGCGCGAAGGAGACCCAGTACTTC. It translates to CAWRGGAKETQYF.

The rearrangement joins TRBV7-2 to TRBJ2-1, with 7 bases matching TRBD2. V gave up 2 bases and J gave up 13 bases; unmatched junction bases: 8. The CDR3 loop spans 13 amino acids. Per germline, CDR1 SGHTA and CDR2 FQGNSA. In DNA form, the CDR3 reads TGTGCCAGCAGCTTAAGCGGGGAATTAAGCCAGTTCTTC. It is translated as CASSLSGELSQFF. Filled out from reference TRBV7-2 and TRBJ2-1, the complete variable domain reads GAGVSQSPSNKVTEKGKDVELRCDPISGHTALYWYRQSLGQGLEFLIYFQGNSAPDKSGLPSDRFSAERTGGSVSTLTIQRTQQEDSAVYLCASSLSGELSQFFGPGTRLTVL.

Only a few counts were recorded for this clone. The chain links TRBV5-4 to TRBJ1-6, with 8 bases lining up with TRBD1. Germline V lookup: CDR1 SGHNT, CDR2 YYREEE (reference sequence). After removal of 4 bases from V and 9 bases from J, the junction contained 12 bases not matched to a gene. The CDR3 extends over 16 amino acids. CDR3 coding DNA: TGTGCCAGCAGCCCCGACCAGGGGGCAAGTGGTTCACCCCTCCACTTT. This codes for CASSPDQGASGSPLHF.